Listed here are 30 T cell receptor beta chains from one sample, sequenced in a study of T-cell memory formation after mild COVID-19 (dated by TCRdb to about 2021). The protocol used for the library was 5' RACE. The sequencer was an Illumina NovaSeq 6000. Using fastp trimming at Q25 and MiXCR clonotype assembly, TCRdb reanalyzed the public sequencing data and kept in-frame beta chains. For every CDR3 protein sequence, its rows merge into one entry that carries the most common genes and DNA. Here the sample has 150,000 to 200,000 distinct CDR3 sequences; about a fifth occur a single time. Roughly 24% of the sample goes to the ten largest clones. The specimen was PBMCs or a T cell subset sorted from them (not recorded which). Receptor source: an adult woman who had mild COVID-19 (a few samples of this study predate the infection). The sample titles of this study are shuffled in the database, so cell type and time point are left out; the donor was told from shared clones.

The chain employs TRBV20-1 and TRBJ2-1; TRBD2 matches at 10 bases. The junction had 3 bases not matched to a gene; V was cut back by 0 bases and J by 7 bases. CDR1 and CDR2 (germline): DFQATT, SNEGSKA (reference sequence). The CDR3 sequence is 14 residues long. CDR3 protein: CSARESGRGNEQFF. The CDR3 DNA is TGCAGTGCTAGAGAAAGCGGGAGGGGAAATGAGCAGTTCTTC.

V is TRBV10-3 and J is TRBJ2-1; 7 bases fit TRBD1. Losses at the gene ends were 3 bases for V and 4 bases for J; bases not matched to a gene: 9. The CDR3 covers 16 residues. CDR1 is ENHRY, CDR2 SYGVKD, per germline. In DNA, the CDR3 is TGTGCCATCAGTGACCCGGGACAGACGGTATACAATGAGCAGTTCTTC. Encoded protein: CAISDPGQTVYNEQFF.

This clonotype occurred many times. J is TRBJ2-1 and V is TRBV7-6, with TRBD2 matching 9 bases. Per germline, CDR1 SGHVS and CDR2 FNYEAQ. CDR3 length equals 17 residues. J lost 2 bases, V lost 1 base, and 6 bases had no gene match. Here the CDR3 DNA reads TGTGCCAGCAGCTTAGTATCCAGCGGGGGGACCTACAATGAGCAGTTCTTC. Its translation: CASSLVSSGGTYNEQFF.

The chain couples TRBV27 to TRBJ1-2, with a weak D call TRBD1 (6 bases). The germline V and J ends were trimmed by 3 bases and 8 bases, with 13 bases remaining between them. Germline loops: CDR1 MNHEY, CDR2 SMNVEV (reference sequence). The CDR3 totals 13 residues. CDR3 coding DNA: TGTGCCAGCAGTTTCCCAGGGGCCCGGGGCTACACCTTC. Translation gives CASSFPGARGYTF.

A few counts support this clonotype. This CDR3 reads CASSHGQGESVQYF. CDR3 bases: TGTGCCAGCAGCCATGGACAGGGCGAGAGCGTGCAGTATTTT. This chain joins TRBV5-6 and TRBJ2-3; the match to TRBD1 covers 8 bases. J was trimmed by 11 bases and V by 4 bases; bases with no gene match: 12. The V gene's germline CDR1 is SGHDT and CDR2 YYEEEE. This CDR3 is built from 14 residues.

This clonotype was seen more than once but under ten times. The chain couples TRBV20-1 to TRBJ2-1, with a possible D match to TRBD1 (6 bases). V dropped 4 bases and J dropped 15 bases, with 25 bases sitting between them. The CDR3 loop spans 14 amino acids. The germline V gene has CDR1 DFQATT and CDR2 SNEGSKA (reference sequence). The DNA for the CDR3 is TGCAGTGCTACCAGGGGCCCTATCGAAGAAGGTTGGTTCTTC. Amino acid sequence: CSATRGPIEEGWFF.

This clonotype has more than one count but fewer than ten. The chain joins TRBV9 to TRBJ1-1; D is unclear. CDR1 SGDLS and CDR2 YYNGEE come from the germline V gene. Trimming removed 0 bases at V and 3 bases at J, with 9 bases between. The CDR3 contains 14 residues. The DNA for the CDR3 is TGTGCCAGCAGCGTAGAGGCCGGCCACACTGAAGCTTTCTTT. This translates into CASSVEAGHTEAFF.

The V gene is TRBV7-9, the J gene TRBJ2-2; 7 positions agree with TRBD2. Germline-derived CDR1 and CDR2 are SEHNR and FQNEAQ (reference sequence). J lost 6 bases, V lost 5 bases, and 15 bases had no gene match. CDR3 size: 17 residues. Here the CDR3 reads CASSLGAREPLPGELFF. CDR3 bases: TGTGCCAGCAGCCTCGGGGCGCGGGAGCCACTCCCCGGGGAGCTGTTTTTT.

V usage is TRBV7-6 and J usage is TRBJ1-5; D call uncertain. Germline loops: CDR1 SGHVS, CDR2 FNYEAQ. The length of the CDR3 is 16 residues. Trimming cost V 1 base and J 1 base, with 11 bases left between them. CDR3: CASSLDLGRSNQPQHF. The CDR3 DNA is TGTGCCAGCAGCTTAGACTTGGGTAGAAGCAATCAGCCCCAGCATTTT.

There are a few counts of this clonotype. The V gene is TRBV24-1, the J gene TRBJ2-3, with unresolved D. CDR3 length: 15 residues. Looked up from germline, CDR1 is KGHDR and CDR2 is SFDVKD. V was pared by 0 bases and J by 1 base, with 7 bases between. Here the CDR3 DNA reads TGTGCCACCAGTGATTTGCCTGTCGGCACAGATACGCAGTATTTT. Translated: CATSDLPVGTDTQYF.

This clonotype appeared a few times. DNA for the CDR3: TGCAGTGCTAGGCCAAGGGCGGGAGGGTCCTACGAGCAGTACTTC. Its translation is CSARPRAGGSYEQYF. The V and J genes are TRBV20-1 and TRBJ2-7; 9 bases align to TRBD2. Trimming removed 3 bases from V and 1 base from J; junction bases left unmatched: 7. The length of the CDR3 is 15 residues. Germline V gene sequence: CDR1 DFQATT, CDR2 SNEGSKA (reference sequence).

Only a few counts were recorded for this clonotype. In nucleotides, the CDR3 is TGTGCCAGCAGCTTTACCCGGGAGCTGTTTTTT. This translates into CASSFTRELFF. J is TRBJ2-2 and V is TRBV11-2; D gene ambiguous. The germline V gene encodes CDR1 SGHAT and CDR2 FQNNGV. This CDR3 comprises 11 residues. V shed 3 bases and J shed 9 bases, with 5 bases lying between them.

The genes are TRBV7-9 and TRBJ1-2; weak D call: TRBD1 (5 bases). Trimming left V 6 bases short and J 4 bases short, with 18 bases between. The CDR3 runs to 15 residues. Germline V gives CDR1 SEHNR, CDR2 FQNEAQ (reference sequence). CDR3 loop: CASSEKEGRRYGYTF. As DNA, the CDR3 is TGTGCCAGCAGTGAAAAAGAGGGACGGCGCTATGGCTACACCTTC.

This clonotype was seen more than once but under ten times. The chain joins TRBV12-3 or TRBV12-4 to TRBJ2-1; TRBD1 matches 7 bases. This CDR3 has 15 amino acids. Trimming took 5 bases from V and 2 from J; bases not matched to a gene: 6. CDR3 bases: TGTGCCAGCAGTCTCCCGGGACAGACCTACAATGAGCAGTTCTTC. Its translation is CASSLPGQTYNEQFF.

V and J are TRBV15 and TRBJ1-4; D might be TRBD1 (6 bases). This CDR3 spans 13 amino acids. CDR1 is LNHNV and CDR2 is YYDKDF in the germline V gene (reference sequence). Trimming stripped 5 bases from V and 7 bases from J, with 11 bases between. CDR3 DNA sequence: TGTGCCACCAGCGCAGGGGTCGGTGAAAAACTGTTTTTT. Translating gives CATSAGVGEKLFF. Looking up the rest from reference TRBV15 and TRBJ1-4 gives the full variable domain: DAMVIQNPRYQVTQFGKPVTLSCSQTLNHNVMYWYQQKSSQAPKLLFHYYDKDFNNEADTPDNFQSRRPNTSFCFLDIRSPGLGDTAMYLCATSAGVGEKLFFGSGTQLSVL.

The chain has TRBV7-6 and TRBJ1-1; weak D call: TRBD1 (5 bases). The germline V and J ends were trimmed by 2 bases and 0 bases, with 16 bases remaining between them. CDR1 and CDR2 (germline): SGHVS, FNYEAQ. This CDR3 region has 17 residues. CDR3 region: CASSLRLSTDMNTEAFF. The CDR3 bases are TGTGCCAGCAGCTTACGCCTATCGACAGACATGAACACTGAAGCTTTCTTT.

This clonotype was seen only a few times. V usage is TRBV4-3 and J usage is TRBJ2-1, with 9 bases lining up with TRBD2. V was clipped by 0 bases and J by 7 bases; unmatched bases: 10. Germline assignment: CDR1 LGHNA and CDR2 YSLEER. The CDR3 length is 17 residues. The CDR3 sequence: CASSQDLGREGLNEQFF. CDR3 DNA sequence: TGCGCCAGCAGCCAAGATTTGGGGCGGGAGGGCCTAAATGAGCAGTTCTTC.

The table lists this clonotype with a few counts. The chain links TRBV9 to TRBJ1-1; unclear D gene. The CDR3 contains 17 residues. In germline, CDR1 is SGDLS, CDR2 YYNGEE. V was trimmed by 4 bases and J by 0 bases, leaving 19 bases between them. The CDR3 DNA sequence: TGTGCCAGCAGCCCTACCGGGAAAGGCACCCTGAACACTGAAGCTTTCTTT. Translating it yields CASSPTGKGTLNTEAFF.

The chain combines TRBV7-9 with TRBJ1-5, with D possibly being TRBD1 (6 bases). This CDR3 comprises 15 residues. Germline values: CDR1 SEHNR, CDR2 FQNEAQ (reference sequence). Trimming shortened V by 5 bases and J by 0 bases, and 11 bases separated the two germline ends. The chain's CDR3 is CASSPGVYSNQPQHF. CDR3 in DNA: TGTGCCAGCAGCCCAGGGGTTTATAGCAATCAGCCCCAGCATTTT.

This clonotype showed up just a few times. The CDR3 nucleotides read TGTGCCACCAGTGAGCAGGGCTACGAGCAGTACTTC. It yields the protein CATSEQGYEQYF. The chain couples TRBV24-1 to TRBJ2-7, with D possibly TRBD1 on 5 matching bases. Germline V gene data show CDR1 as KGHDR and CDR2 as SFDVKD. The CDR3 covers 12 residues. The V and J ends lost 4 bases and 3 bases respectively, with 6 bases between them.

The chain carries TRBV5-1 and TRBJ2-1, with TRBD1 matching over 7 bases. This CDR3 is built from 15 residues. Losses at the gene ends were 5 bases for V and 4 bases for J; bases not matched to a gene: 9. CDR1 and CDR2 from the germline V gene are SGHRS and YFSETQ. The CDR3 DNA follows: TGCGCCAGCAGTTACGGACAGGCTTCTTACAATGAGCAGTTCTTC. The encoded protein is CASSYGQASYNEQFF.

This clonotype has only a few counts. The rearrangement links TRBV4-3 to TRBJ2-6, with unresolved D. Germline assignment: CDR1 LGHNA and CDR2 YSLEER. The V end lost 0 bases, the J end lost 0 bases, and 12 bases lay between the germline ends. The CDR3 spans 18 residues. The CDR3 bases are TGCGCCAGCAGCCAAGATCGGCTCAGAGCCTCTGGGGCCAACGTCCTGACTTTC. This codes for CASSQDRLRASGANVLTF.

V usage is TRBV2 and J usage is TRBJ2-1; tentatively, D is TRBD1 (6 bases). The CDR3 runs 16 residues. Per germline, CDR1 SNHLY and CDR2 FYNNEI. The germline V and J ends were trimmed by 7 bases and 6 bases, with 22 bases remaining between them. The CDR3 DNA is TGTGCCAGCAACGATAAGGGGGAGCTTTACGGCAATGAGCAGTTCTTC. Residues: CASNDKGELYGNEQFF.

This clonotype has at least ten counts. This chain uses TRBV9 with TRBJ1-2; D is ambiguous. CDR1 is SGDLS, CDR2 YYNGEE, per germline. The ends were cut back, 3 bases at V and 8 bases at J, with 20 bases in the middle. This CDR3 has 15 amino acids. The chain's CDR3 is CASSEDNSGGSGYTF. DNA for the CDR3: TGTGCCAGCAGCGAAGATAACAGCGGAGGTAGCGGCTACACCTTC.

This clonotype was seen a few times. The rearrangement joins TRBV10-3 to TRBJ2-5, with 14 bases identical to TRBD2. This CDR3 contains 17 residues. Germline CDR1 and CDR2: ENHRY and SYGVKD. V gave up 6 bases and J gave up 5 bases; unmatched junction bases: 11. The CDR3 nucleotides are TGTGCCATCAGCGCCGGGACTAGCGGGAGAGGGTCGGAGACCCAGTACTTC. This sequence encodes CAISAGTSGRGSETQYF.

This clonotype occurred a few times. This chain joins TRBV7-2 and TRBJ2-7; D gene ambiguous. Germline CDR1 is SGHTA and CDR2 is FQGNSA. V was trimmed by 5 bases and J by 3 bases, leaving 14 bases between them. There are 14 residues in the CDR3. The CDR3, as DNA: TGTGCCAGCAGCCCGCAGGCGGCCCACTACGAGCAGTACTTC. Protein product: CASSPQAAHYEQYF.

The chain couples TRBV4-3 to TRBJ2-5; 11 bases fit TRBD2. Trimming took 1 base from V and 5 from J; bases not matched to a gene: 3. Germline loops: CDR1 LGHNA, CDR2 YSLEER. CDR3 length equals 15 residues. The CDR3 DNA reads TGCGCCAGCAGCCAAGGGACTAGCGGGTCGGAGACCCAGTACTTC. Amino acids: CASSQGTSGSETQYF.

The chain uses TRBV7-9 and TRBJ1-1; D gene ambiguous. Germline assignment: CDR1 SEHNR and CDR2 FQNEAQ (reference sequence). The V and J ends lost 2 bases and 5 bases respectively, with 9 bases between them. This CDR3 comprises 13 residues. The CDR3 DNA sequence: TGTGCCAGCAGCTTATATTCCGGGACTGAAGCTTTCTTT. Its protein product is CASSLYSGTEAFF.

This clonotype turned up a few times. The V call is TRBV27, the J call TRBJ2-7; D perhaps matches TRBD1 (8 bases). The V gene lost 6 bases and the J gene lost 7 bases, with 13 bases spanning the gap. The CDR3 length is 12 residues. Germline V gene sequence: CDR1 MNHEY, CDR2 SMNVEV (reference sequence). Here the CDR3 reads CASREQGGEQYF. DNA for the CDR3: TGTGCCAGCAGGGAACAGGGGGGGGAGCAGTACTTC.

This chain joins TRBV6-5 and TRBJ2-2; D perhaps matches TRBD1 (6 bases). V was shortened by 6 bases and J by 5 bases, with 13 bases between the two germline ends. Per the germline V gene, CDR1 is MNHEY and CDR2 is SVGAGI. The CDR3 runs to 14 residues. CDR3 DNA sequence: TGTGCCAGCAGCGCAGACAGGCCAACCGGGGAGCTGTTTTTT. Translation gives CASSADRPTGELFF.